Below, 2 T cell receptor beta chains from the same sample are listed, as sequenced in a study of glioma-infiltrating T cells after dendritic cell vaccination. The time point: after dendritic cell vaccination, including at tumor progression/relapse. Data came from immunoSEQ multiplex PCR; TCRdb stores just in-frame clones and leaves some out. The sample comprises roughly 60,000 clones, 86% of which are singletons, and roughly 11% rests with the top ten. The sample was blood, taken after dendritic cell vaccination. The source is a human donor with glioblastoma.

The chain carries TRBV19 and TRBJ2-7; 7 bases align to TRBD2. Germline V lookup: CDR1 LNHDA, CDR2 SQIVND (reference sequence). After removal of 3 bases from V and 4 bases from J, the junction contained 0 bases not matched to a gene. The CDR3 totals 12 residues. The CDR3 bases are TGTGCCAGTAGTATGGGGGGGTACGAGCAGTACTTC. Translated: CASSMGGYEQYF.

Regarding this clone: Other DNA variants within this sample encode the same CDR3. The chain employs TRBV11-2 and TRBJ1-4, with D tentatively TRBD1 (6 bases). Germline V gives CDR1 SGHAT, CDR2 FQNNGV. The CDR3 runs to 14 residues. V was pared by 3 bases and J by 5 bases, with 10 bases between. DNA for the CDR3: TGTGCCAGCAGCTTCGGGACAAGGAATGAAAAACTGTTTTTT. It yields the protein CASSFGTRNEKLFF.